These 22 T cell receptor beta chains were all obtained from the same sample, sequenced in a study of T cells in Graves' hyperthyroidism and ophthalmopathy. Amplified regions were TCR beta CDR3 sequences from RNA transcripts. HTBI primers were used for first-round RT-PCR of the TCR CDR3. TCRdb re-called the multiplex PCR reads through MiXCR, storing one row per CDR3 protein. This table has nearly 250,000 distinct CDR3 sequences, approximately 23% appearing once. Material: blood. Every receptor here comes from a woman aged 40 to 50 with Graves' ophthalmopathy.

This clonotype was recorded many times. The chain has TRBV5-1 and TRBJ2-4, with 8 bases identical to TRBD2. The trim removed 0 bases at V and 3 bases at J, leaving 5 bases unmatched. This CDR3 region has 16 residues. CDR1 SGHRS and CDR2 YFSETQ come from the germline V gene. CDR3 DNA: TGCGCCAGCAGCTTGGATGCGGGAGGTAGCAAAAACATTCAGTACTTC. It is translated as CASSLDAGGSKNIQYF.

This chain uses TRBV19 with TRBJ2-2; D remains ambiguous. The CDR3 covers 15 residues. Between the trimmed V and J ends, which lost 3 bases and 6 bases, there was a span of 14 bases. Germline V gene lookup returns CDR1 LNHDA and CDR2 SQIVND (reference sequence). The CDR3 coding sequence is TGTGCCAGTAGTATCCTCGAACTGAGTCCCGGGGAGCTGTTTTTT. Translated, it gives CASSILELSPGELFF. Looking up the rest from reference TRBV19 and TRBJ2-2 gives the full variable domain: DGGITQSPKYLFRKEGQNVTLSCEQNLNHDAMYWYRQDPGQGLRLIYYSQIVNDFQKGDIAEGYSVSREKKESFPLTVTSAQKNPTAFYLCASSILELSPGELFFGEGSRLTVL.

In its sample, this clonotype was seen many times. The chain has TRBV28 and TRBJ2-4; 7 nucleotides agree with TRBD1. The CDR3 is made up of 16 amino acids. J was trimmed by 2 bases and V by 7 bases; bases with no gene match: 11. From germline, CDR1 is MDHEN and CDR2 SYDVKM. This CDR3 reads CASTDNPGQSKNIQYF. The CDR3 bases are TGTGCCAGCACCGACAATCCGGGACAGTCCAAAAACATTCAGTACTTC. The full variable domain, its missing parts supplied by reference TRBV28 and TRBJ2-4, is DVKVTQSSRYLVKRTGEKVFLECVQDMDHENMFWYRQDPGLGLRLIYFSYDVKMKEKGDIPEGYSVSREKKERFSLILESASTNQTSMYLCASTDNPGQSKNIQYFGAGTRLSVL.

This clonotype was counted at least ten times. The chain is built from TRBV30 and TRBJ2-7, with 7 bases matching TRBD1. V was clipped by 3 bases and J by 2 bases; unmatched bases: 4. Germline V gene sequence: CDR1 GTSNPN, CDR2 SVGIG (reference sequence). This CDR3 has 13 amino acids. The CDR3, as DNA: TGTGCCTGGAGGGGGACAGTAGCCTACGAGCAGTACTTC. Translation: CAWRGTVAYEQYF.

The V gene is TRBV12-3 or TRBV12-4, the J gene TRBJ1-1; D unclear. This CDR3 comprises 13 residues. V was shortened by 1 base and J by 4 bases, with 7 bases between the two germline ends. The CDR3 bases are TGTGCCAGCAGTTTAGTTGGTGCCACTGAAGCTTTCTTT. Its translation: CASSLVGATEAFF.

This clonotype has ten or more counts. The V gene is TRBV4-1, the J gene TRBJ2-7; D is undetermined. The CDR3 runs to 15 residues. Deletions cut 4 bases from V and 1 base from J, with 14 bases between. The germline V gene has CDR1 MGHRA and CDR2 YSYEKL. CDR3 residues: CASSLTNGGSYEQYF. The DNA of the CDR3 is TGCGCCAGCAGCCTAACGAATGGCGGTTCCTACGAGCAGTACTTC.

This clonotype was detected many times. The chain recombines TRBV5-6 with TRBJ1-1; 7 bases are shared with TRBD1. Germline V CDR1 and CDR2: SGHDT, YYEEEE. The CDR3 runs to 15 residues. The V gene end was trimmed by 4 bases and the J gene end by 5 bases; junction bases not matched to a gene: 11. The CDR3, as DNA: TGTGCCAGCAGCGAGACAGGGAAATCAACAACTGAAGCTTTCTTT. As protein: CASSETGKSTTEAFF.

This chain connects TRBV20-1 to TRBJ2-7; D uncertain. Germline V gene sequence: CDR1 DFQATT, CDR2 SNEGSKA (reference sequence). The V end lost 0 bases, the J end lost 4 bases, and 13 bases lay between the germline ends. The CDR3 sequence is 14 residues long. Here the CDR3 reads CSARELVEVYEQYF. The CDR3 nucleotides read TGCAGTGCTAGAGAATTGGTTGAGGTGTACGAGCAGTACTTC.

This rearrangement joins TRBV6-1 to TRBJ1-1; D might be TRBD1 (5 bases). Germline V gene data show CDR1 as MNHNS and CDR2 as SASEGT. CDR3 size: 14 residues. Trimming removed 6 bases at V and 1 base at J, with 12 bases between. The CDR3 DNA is TGTGCCAGCAGACAAAGACAGTCGAACACTGAAGCTTTCTTT. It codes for CASRQRQSNTEAFF.

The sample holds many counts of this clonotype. CDR3 sequence (DNA): TGTGCCAGCAGTGAACTAGCGTTCGGGGAGCTGTTTTTT. Translated: CASSELAFGELFF. The chain uses TRBV6-1 and TRBJ2-2, with a weak D call TRBD2 (6 bases). Trimming pared 2 bases from V and 7 bases from J, leaving 8 bases between. Germline loops: CDR1 MNHNS, CDR2 SASEGT. CDR3 length: 13 residues.

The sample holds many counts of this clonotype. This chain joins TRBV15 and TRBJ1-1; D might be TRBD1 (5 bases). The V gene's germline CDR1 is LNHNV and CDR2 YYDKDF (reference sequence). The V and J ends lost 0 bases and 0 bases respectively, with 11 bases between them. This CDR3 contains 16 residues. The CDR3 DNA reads TGTGCCACCAGCAGAGAAATGGAGGACATGAACACTGAAGCTTTCTTT. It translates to CATSREMEDMNTEAFF.

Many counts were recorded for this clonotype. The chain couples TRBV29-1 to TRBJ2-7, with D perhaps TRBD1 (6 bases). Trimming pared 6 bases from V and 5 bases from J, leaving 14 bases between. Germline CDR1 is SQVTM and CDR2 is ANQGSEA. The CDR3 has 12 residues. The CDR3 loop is CSVGADRHEQYF. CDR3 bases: TGCAGCGTGGGGGCAGACAGGCACGAGCAGTACTTC.

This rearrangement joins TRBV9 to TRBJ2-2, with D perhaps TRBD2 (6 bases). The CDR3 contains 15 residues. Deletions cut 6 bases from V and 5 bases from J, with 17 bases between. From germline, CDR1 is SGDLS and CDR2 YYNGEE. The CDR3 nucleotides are TGTGCCAGCACTCGGGGATTAGCGGAGACCGGGGAGCTGTTTTTT. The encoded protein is CASTRGLAETGELFF.

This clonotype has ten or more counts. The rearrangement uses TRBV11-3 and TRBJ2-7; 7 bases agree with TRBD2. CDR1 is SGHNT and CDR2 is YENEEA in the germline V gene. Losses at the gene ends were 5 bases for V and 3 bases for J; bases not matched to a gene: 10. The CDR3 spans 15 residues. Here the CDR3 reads CASSPRSAGFYEQYF. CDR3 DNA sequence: TGTGCCAGCAGCCCCCGGTCAGCGGGATTCTACGAGCAGTACTTC.

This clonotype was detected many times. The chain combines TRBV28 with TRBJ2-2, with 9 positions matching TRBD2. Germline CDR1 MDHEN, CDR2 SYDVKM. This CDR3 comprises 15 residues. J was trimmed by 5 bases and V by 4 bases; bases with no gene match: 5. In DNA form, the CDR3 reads TGTGCCAGCAGTTCTAGCGGGATATGGACCGGGGAGCTGTTTTTT. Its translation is CASSSSGIWTGELFF.

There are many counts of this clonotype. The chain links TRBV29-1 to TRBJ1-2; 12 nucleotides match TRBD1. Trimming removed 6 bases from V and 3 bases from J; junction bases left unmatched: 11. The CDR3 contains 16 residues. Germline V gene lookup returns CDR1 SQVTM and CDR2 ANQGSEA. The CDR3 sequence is CSVSEPGTGGDYGYTF. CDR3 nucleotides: TGCAGCGTCTCAGAGCCTGGGACAGGGGGCGACTATGGCTACACCTTC.

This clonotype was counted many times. CDR3 in DNA: TGCAGTGCTATGGACACTTATAGCAATCAGCCCCAGCATTTT. This gives the protein CSAMDTYSNQPQHF. The chain links TRBV20-1 to TRBJ1-5, with a tentative D call TRBD1 (5 bases). Trimming left V 4 bases short and J 0 bases short, with 10 bases between. CDR1 DFQATT and CDR2 SNEGSKA come from the germline V gene (reference sequence). This CDR3 has 14 residues.

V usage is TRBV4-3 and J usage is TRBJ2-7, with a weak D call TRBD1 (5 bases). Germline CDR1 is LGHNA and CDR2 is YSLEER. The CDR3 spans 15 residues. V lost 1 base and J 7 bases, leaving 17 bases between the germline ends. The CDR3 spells CASSQGRDSLLEQYF. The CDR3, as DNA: TGCGCCAGCAGCCAAGGTCGCGACAGCCTCTTGGAGCAGTACTTC.

CDR3 region: CASSQEGGASGIQETQYF. The CDR3 DNA is TGTGCCAGCAGCCAAGAAGGAGGGGCTAGCGGAATCCAAGAGACCCAGTACTTC. The J gene is TRBJ2-5, the V gene TRBV7-4; 7 bases are a match to TRBD2. The V and J ends lost 5 bases and 1 base, in that order; junction bases with no gene match: 16. The germline CDR1 and CDR2 sequences are SGHVT and SQSDAQ. The CDR3 covers 18 residues.

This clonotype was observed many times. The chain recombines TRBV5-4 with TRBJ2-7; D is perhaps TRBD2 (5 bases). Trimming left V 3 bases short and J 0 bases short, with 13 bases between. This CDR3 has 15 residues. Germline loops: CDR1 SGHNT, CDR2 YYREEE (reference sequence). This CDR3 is CASSSQRPYSYEQYF. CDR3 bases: TGTGCCAGCAGCTCCCAGCGGCCTTACTCCTACGAGCAGTACTTC.

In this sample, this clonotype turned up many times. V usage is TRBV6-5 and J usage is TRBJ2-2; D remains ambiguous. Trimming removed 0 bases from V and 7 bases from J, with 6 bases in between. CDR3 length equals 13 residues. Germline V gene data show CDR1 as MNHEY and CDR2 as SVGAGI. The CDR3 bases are TGTGCCAGCAGTTACTCGATACGCGGGGAGCTGTTTTTT. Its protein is CASSYSIRGELFF.

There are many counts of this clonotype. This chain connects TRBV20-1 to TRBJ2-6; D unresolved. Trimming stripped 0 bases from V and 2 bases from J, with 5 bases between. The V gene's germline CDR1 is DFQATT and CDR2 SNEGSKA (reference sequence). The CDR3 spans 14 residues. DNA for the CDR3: TGCAGTGCTAGAGAATTTCCTGGGGCCAACGTCCTGACTTTC. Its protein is CSAREFPGANVLTF.